Listed below are T cell receptor beta chains from one sample, sequenced in a study of OX40 agonist ivuxolimab in advanced cancers. The method was immunoSEQ multiplex PCR; TCRdb's version includes in-frame clones alone and lacks a portion of them. The table has about 61,000 clones, roughly 80% seen once. Sequenced material: CD4+ or CD8+ T cells sorted from blood, taken in a trial of the OX40 agonist ivuxolimab. The receptor set was obtained from an adult with an advanced solid tumor such as melanoma, head and neck, liver or kidney cancer. The CDR3 runs from the conserved cysteine through the conserved F or W. Each record gives: J gene, V gene, CDR3 protein.

j_gene: TRBJ1-2; v_gene: TRBV28; CDR3aa: CASSHSRGGYTF
j_gene: TRBJ2-1; v_gene: TRBV7-3; CDR3aa: CASFFEGDIYNEQFF
j_gene: TRBJ1-1; v_gene: TRBV29-1; CDR3aa: CSVGGAPGNTEAFF
j_gene: TRBJ1-5; v_gene: TRBV9; CDR3aa: CASSVGHSGSQPQHF
j_gene: TRBJ2-4; v_gene: TRBV5-6; CDR3aa: CASSLIAGGQIQYF
j_gene: TRBJ2-5; v_gene: TRBV7-2; CDR3aa: CASNRDRQETQYF
j_gene: TRBJ2-1; v_gene: TRBV6-6; CDR3aa: CASTYSSSYNEQFF
j_gene: TRBJ1-1; v_gene: TRBV7-8; CDR3aa: CASSLLLGVRVSAEAFF
j_gene: TRBJ1-2; v_gene: TRBV10-3; CDR3aa: CAIGQGQGRNGYTF
j_gene: TRBJ2-5; v_gene: TRBV10-3; CDR3aa: CAISGWGTTQETQYF
j_gene: TRBJ1-3; v_gene: TRBV9; CDR3aa: CASSIGTGVRGNTIYF
j_gene: TRBJ1-4; v_gene: TRBV30; CDR3aa: CAWDRAPHGEKLFF
j_gene: TRBJ1-1; v_gene: TRBV7-2; CDR3aa: CASSFSRTANTEAFF
j_gene: TRBJ1-2; v_gene: TRBV30; CDR3aa: CAWSADRNYGYTF
j_gene: TRBJ1-2; v_gene: TRBV7-9; CDR3aa: CASSFGQASGGYTF
j_gene: TRBJ2-7; v_gene: TRBV6-1; CDR3aa: CATTWQTTSYEQYF
j_gene: TRBJ2-6; v_gene: TRBV1; CDR3aa: CTSRRCESRANVLTF
j_gene: TRBJ2-5; v_gene: TRBV28; CDR3aa: CASSFVETQYF
j_gene: TRBJ2-1; v_gene: TRBV7-3; CDR3aa: CASSPQSARGGIDEQFF
j_gene: TRBJ1-4; v_gene: TRBV4-2; CDR3aa: CASSSKGEPNEKLFF
j_gene: TRBJ2-7; v_gene: TRBV28; CDR3aa: CASSKTGYLAYEQYF
j_gene: TRBJ2-6; v_gene: TRBV5-1; CDR3aa: CASMGEGTPGANVLTF
j_gene: TRBJ1-2; v_gene: TRBV30; CDR3aa: CAGGHPTRGYTF
j_gene: TRBJ2-2; v_gene: TRBV5-1; CDR3aa: CASRSGGPTGELFF
j_gene: TRBJ2-7; v_gene: TRBV5-4; CDR3aa: CASSPGLGSYEQYF
j_gene: TRBJ2-5; v_gene: TRBV4-1; CDR3aa: CASSLWTTGGETQYF
j_gene: TRBJ1-2; v_gene: TRBV5-1; CDR3aa: CASFTGVGYGYTF
j_gene: TRBJ2-5; v_gene: TRBV9; CDR3aa: CASSVEYGARETQYF
j_gene: TRBJ1-1; v_gene: TRBV18; CDR3aa: CASSPDQGAVEAFF
j_gene: TRBJ2-1; v_gene: TRBV20-1; CDR3aa: CSARFANEQFF
j_gene: TRBJ2-2; v_gene: TRBV5-1; CDR3aa: CASSFVVPGELFF
j_gene: TRBJ1-3; v_gene: TRBV28; CDR3aa: CASSGSGAGGNTIYF
j_gene: TRBJ2-7; v_gene: TRBV9; CDR3aa: CASSVGDRGYEQYF
j_gene: TRBJ2-1; v_gene: TRBV19; CDR3aa: CASMGYNEQFF
j_gene: TRBJ2-2; v_gene: TRBV7-3; CDR3aa: CASSLGRTGELFF
j_gene: TRBJ1-6; v_gene: TRBV11-2; CDR3aa: CASSSGTGNNSPLHF
j_gene: TRBJ1-3; v_gene: TRBV7-2; CDR3aa: CASSSGQGNTIYF
j_gene: TRBJ1-5; v_gene: TRBV28; CDR3aa: CASSQPGAGKNQPQHF
j_gene: TRBJ2-7; v_gene: TRBV6-5; CDR3aa: CASSYGGLYEQYF
j_gene: TRBJ2-2; v_gene: TRBV19; CDR3aa: CASSESAGGLIGGELFF
j_gene: TRBJ2-1; v_gene: TRBV29-1; CDR3aa: CSVGWETSVNNEQFF
j_gene: TRBJ2-6; v_gene: TRBV19; CDR3aa: CASSQGPGANVLTF